Reported below is one T cell receptor beta chain. The data stem from a study of blood T cell repertoires in COVID-19. Whole-study context: The study drew acute and convalescent COVID-19 samples from the United States, Italy and Spain. Sample material is recorded as cDNA or gDNA derived from T cells, B-cell-depleted T cells, or PBMCs.

Authors' methods: Estimation of nucleated cell counts relied on the amplification of reference gene primers. Libraries were prepared by immunoSEQ multiplex PCR; TCRdb keeps only in-frame clonotypes and omits some of them. V and J calls and clone size follow that table, whereas D and trimming were derived from the DNA. The sample holds over 40,000 clones, 70% to 90% seen once. V trimming: 10 bases; J trimming: 3 bases; junction bases outside the gene matches: 4. The CDR3 runs to 13 residues. Germline V gives CDR1 LGHDT, CDR2 YNNKEL (reference sequence). This sequence was found in a woman older than 75 with acute or convalescent COVID-19. Input material: peripheral blood. The V gene is TRBV3-1 (or the pseudogene TRBV3-2), the J gene TRBJ2-2; 8 positions match TRBD1. Written as DNA, the CDR3 is TGTGCCACCCAGGACAGGGACACCGGGGAGCTGTTTTTT. Translation gives CATQDRDTGELFF.